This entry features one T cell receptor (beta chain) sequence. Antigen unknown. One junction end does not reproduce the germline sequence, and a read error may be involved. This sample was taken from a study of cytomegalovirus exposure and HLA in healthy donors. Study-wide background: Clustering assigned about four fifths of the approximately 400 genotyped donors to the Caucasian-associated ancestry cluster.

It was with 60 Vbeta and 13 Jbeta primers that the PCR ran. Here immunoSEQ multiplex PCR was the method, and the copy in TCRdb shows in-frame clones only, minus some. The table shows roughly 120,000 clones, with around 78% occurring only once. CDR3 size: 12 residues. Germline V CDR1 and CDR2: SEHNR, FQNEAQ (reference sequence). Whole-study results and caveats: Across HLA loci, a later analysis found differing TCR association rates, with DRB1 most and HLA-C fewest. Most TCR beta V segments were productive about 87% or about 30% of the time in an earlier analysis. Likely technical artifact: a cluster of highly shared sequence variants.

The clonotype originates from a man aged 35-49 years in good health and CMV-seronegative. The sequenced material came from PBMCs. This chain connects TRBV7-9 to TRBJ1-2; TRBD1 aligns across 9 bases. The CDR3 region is CATQGAFYVYTF. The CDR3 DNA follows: TGTGCCACACAGGGGGCATTCTATGTCTACACCTTC.